Following are 23 T cell receptor beta chains from one sample sequenced in a study of cytomegalovirus exposure and HLA in healthy donors. PCR primers comprised 60 Vbeta and 13 Jbeta primers. TCRdb's table, derived via immunoSEQ multiplex PCR, lists solely in-frame clones and lacks some. This sample yields about 150,000 clones, of which around three quarters are seen a single time; roughly 4% belongs to the top ten. What was sequenced was PBMCs. The receptors stem from a woman aged 40 to 55 in good health and CMV-seronegative.

The chain links TRBV15 to TRBJ1-2; possible D gene TRBD1, 6 bases. Germline V gene lookup returns CDR1 LNHNV and CDR2 YYDKDF (reference sequence). The CDR3 has 19 residues. V lost 1 base to trimming and J lost 2 bases, with 23 bases between them. The CDR3 loop reads CATSRVGQGKELVNYGYTF. In nucleotides, the CDR3 is TGTGCCACCAGCAGAGTGGGGCAGGGGAAAGAGCTTGTAAACTATGGCTACACCTTC. The variable domain in full, with the rest retrieved from reference TRBV15 and TRBJ1-2, is DAMVIQNPRYQVTQFGKPVTLSCSQTLNHNVMYWYQQKSSQAPKLLFHYYDKDFNNEADTPDNFQSRRPNTSFCFLDIRSPGLGDTAMYLCATSRVGQGKELVNYGYTFGSGTRLTVV.

This chain's CDR3 is CASLLAGQYNEQFF. CDR3 nucleotides: TGTGCCAGCTTACTAGCGGGACAATACAATGAGCAGTTCTTC. The chain joins TRBV28 to TRBJ2-1; TRBD2 matches at 10 bases. The trim removed 8 bases at V and 4 bases at J, leaving 5 bases unmatched. The CDR3 extends over 14 amino acids. The germline gives CDR1 MDHEN, CDR2 SYDVKM.

The rearrangement uses TRBV10-3 and TRBJ1-1, with D tentatively TRBD1 (5 bases). The germline CDR1 and CDR2 sequences are ENHRY and SYGVKD. V shed 0 bases and J shed 7 bases, with 15 bases lying between them. The CDR3 is made up of 15 amino acids. CDR3 sequence (DNA): TGTGCCATCAGTGAGTCGGGGCGGGAGCGGGGTGAAGCTTTCTTT. It encodes CAISESGRERGEAFF.

For this clone: This CDR3 is also generated by other DNA sequences in the sample. J is TRBJ2-7 and V is TRBV5-1, with D possibly being TRBD1 (6 bases). The CDR3 is made up of 13 amino acids. Trimming left V 4 bases short and J 0 bases short, with 8 bases between. CDR1 is SGHRS and CDR2 is YFSETQ in the germline V gene. CDR3 coding DNA: TGCGCCAGCAGCCTGGGGGCCTCCTACGAGCAGTACTTC. Protein product: CASSLGASYEQYF.

A word on this clone: The junction differs from germline at one of its ends, possibly a read error. The J gene is TRBJ1-3, the V gene TRBV28; D remains unclear. The CDR3 totals 15 residues. Germline values: CDR1 MDHEN, CDR2 SYDVKM. The CDR3 DNA reads TGTGCCAGCACCTCGGGGAAAATACCTGGAAACACCATACATTTT. It encodes CASTSGKIPGNTIHF.

The chain uses TRBV5-1 and TRBJ2-3; a possible D gene is TRBD2 (5 bases). CDR3 length: 17 amino acids. Germline-derived CDR1 and CDR2 are SGHRS and YFSETQ. Trimming left V 4 bases short and J 4 bases short, with 22 bases between. DNA for the CDR3: TGCGCCAGCAGCCCGGGAAACCTAGGTATTTCTCCAGATACGCAGTATTTT. Translation gives CASSPGNLGISPDTQYF.

The V call is TRBV5-6, the J call TRBJ2-5; D possibly corresponds to TRBD1 (8 bases). V lost 3 bases and J lost 5, with 20 bases in between. The CDR3 has 16 amino acids. Germline V gene lookup returns CDR1 SGHDT and CDR2 YYEEEE. CDR3 coding DNA: TGTGCCAGCAGCTACAGGGGGACTACCGGGGGGGAGACCCAGTACTTC. This gives the protein CASSYRGTTGGETQYF. Full variable domain (missing parts from reference TRBV5-6 and TRBJ2-5): DAGVTQSPTHLIKTRGQQVTLRCSPKSGHDTVSWYQQALGQGPQFIFQYYEEEERQRGNFPDRFSGHQFPNYSSELNVNALLLGDSALYLCASSYRGTTGGETQYFGPGTRLLVL.

This clone was observed a few times. The chain links TRBV5-1 to TRBJ1-2, with TRBD1 matching over 8 bases. Germline CDR1 SGHRS, CDR2 YFSETQ. This CDR3 comprises 15 residues. V lost 4 bases, J lost 5 bases, and 10 bases stayed unmatched. The CDR3 DNA is TGCGCCAGCAGCCCTACCCCGACAGGGGAATATGGCTACACCTTC. This sequence encodes CASSPTPTGEYGYTF.

This rearrangement joins TRBV7-6 to TRBJ1-4, with D unclear. This CDR3 region has 13 residues. Between the trimmed V and J ends, which lost 1 base and 7 bases, there was a span of 7 bases. In germline, CDR1 is SGHVS, CDR2 FNYEAQ. The CDR3 nucleotides are TGTGCCAGCAGCTTAGAGGGAGGTGAAAAACTGTTTTTT. Amino acids: CASSLEGGEKLFF. Drawing the rest from reference TRBV7-6 and TRBJ1-4, the complete variable domain is GAGVSQSPRYKVTKRGQDVALRCDPISGHVSLYWYRQALGQGPEFLTYFNYEAQQDKSGLPNDRFSAERPEGSISTLTIQRTEQRDSAMYRCASSLEGGEKLFFGSGTQLSVL.

The chain has TRBV5-6 and TRBJ1-5; 9 bases align to TRBD1. CDR3 length: 16 amino acids. Unmatched junction bases numbered 5, after V lost 4 bases and J lost 0 bases. The germline gives CDR1 SGHDT, CDR2 YYEEEE. The CDR3 DNA reads TGTGCCAGCAGCAGAAACAGGGGGCTTAGCAATCAGCCCCAGCATTTT. Its protein product is CASSRNRGLSNQPQHF.

The chain couples TRBV10-1 to TRBJ1-3; the D is unclear. V was pared by 3 bases and J by 2 bases, with 11 bases between. CDR3 length: 15 amino acids. CDR1 and CDR2 from the germline V gene are WNHNN and SYGVQD (reference sequence). CDR3 region: CASSDGRTTGNTIYF. CDR3 nucleotide sequence: TGCGCCAGCAGTGACGGACGGACTACTGGAAACACCATATATTTT.

The table lists this clone with a count of one. The CDR3 loop is CASSPGTGGQETQYF. CDR3 nucleotides: TGTGCCAGCTCACCCGGGACAGGGGGTCAAGAGACCCAGTACTTC. The chain joins TRBV18 to TRBJ2-5; 11 bases align to TRBD1. Germline V CDR1 and CDR2: KGHSH, LQKENI. The trim removed 3 bases at V and 2 bases at J, leaving 2 bases unmatched. This CDR3 is built from 15 residues.

This clone has a handful of counts. This rearrangement joins TRBV30 to TRBJ2-7, with D possibly TRBD2 on 6 matching bases. From germline, CDR1 is GTSNPN and CDR2 SVGIG (reference sequence). V lost 3 bases to trimming and J lost 3 bases, with 15 bases between them. The length of the CDR3 is 14 residues. CDR3 loop: CAWRREAYLYEQYF. The CDR3 bases are TGTGCCTGGAGAAGGGAGGCTTACCTCTACGAGCAGTACTTC.

The chain joins TRBV10-3 to TRBJ1-1; TRBD1 aligns across 12 bases. The junction had 9 bases not matched to a gene; V was cut back by 7 bases and J by 3 bases. From germline, CDR1 is ENHRY and CDR2 SYGVKD. CDR3 length: 16 residues. The chain's CDR3 is CAITVGTGGADTEAFF. CDR3 DNA: TGTGCCATCACCGTAGGGACAGGGGGCGCGGACACTGAAGCTTTCTTT.

J is TRBJ2-1 and V is TRBV27, with 8 bases aligning to TRBD2. Germline V CDR1 and CDR2: MNHEY, SMNVEV (reference sequence). The CDR3 totals 16 residues. V lost 8 bases and J lost 1; bases outside the gene matches: 10. The CDR3 loop reads CASASRGGRSYNEQFF. The CDR3, as DNA: TGTGCCAGCGCCTCGAGGGGCGGGAGGTCCTACAATGAGCAGTTCTTC.

This rearrangement joins TRBV5-6 to TRBJ1-1; 7 bases are a match to TRBD1. Germline trimming cut 4 bases from V and 5 bases from J; bases unmatched to any gene: 11. CDR3 length equals 15 residues. The germline V gene encodes CDR1 SGHDT and CDR2 YYEEEE. CDR3 sequence (DNA): TGTGCCAGCAGCCCTTGGACAGGATTGGGGACTGAAGCTTTCTTT. Amino acids: CASSPWTGLGTEAFF.

The CDR3 DNA reads as TGCGCCAGCAGTGGGGGAGAGGAGCAGTACTTC. Translation gives CASSGGEEQYF. The rearrangement uses TRBV10-1 and TRBJ2-7, with D possibly TRBD2 on 5 matching bases. The V and J ends lost 4 bases and 7 bases respectively, with 8 bases between them. Germline V gives CDR1 WNHNN, CDR2 SYGVQD (reference sequence). This CDR3 comprises 11 residues.

This clone has just a few counts. The chain employs TRBV6-5 and TRBJ1-4, with D maybe TRBD1 (6 bases). The CDR3 is 15 amino acids. V lost 6 bases, J lost 4 bases, and 15 bases lay in between. Germline lookup yields CDR1 MNHEY and CDR2 SVGAGI. Written as DNA, the CDR3 is TGTGCCAGCAGGGAACAGGGTGGACTTAATGAAAAACTGTTTTTT. Encoded protein: CASREQGGLNEKLFF.

The genes are TRBV6-1 and TRBJ1-4; perhaps TRBD1 as D (6 bases). The germline CDR1 and CDR2 sequences are MNHNS and SASEGT. The V gene lost 4 bases and the J gene lost 0 bases, with 9 bases spanning the gap. The CDR3 is 15 amino acids. Here the CDR3 DNA reads TGTGCCAGCAGTGCAGGGGACGCAACTAATGAAAAACTGTTTTTT. Translating it yields CASSAGDATNEKLFF.

Here the CDR3 DNA reads TGTGCCATCAGTGGCGGGGGGGACGAGCAGTACTTC. Translating gives CAISGGGDEQYF. The chain recombines TRBV10-3 with TRBJ2-7; 9 nucleotides align to TRBD2. Germline V gene data show CDR1 as ENHRY and CDR2 as SYGVKD. The CDR3 consists of 12 residues. Trimming cost V 4 bases and J 5 bases; bases outside gene matches: 0.

This clone is a singleton in its sample. The genes are TRBV5-1 and TRBJ1-2; D perhaps matches TRBD1 (6 bases). This CDR3 comprises 14 residues. Looked up from germline, CDR1 is SGHRS and CDR2 is YFSETQ. V lost 2 bases, J lost 6 bases, and 14 bases lay in between. CDR3 in DNA: TGCGCCAGCAGCTTAGTTTCAGGGGCCAATGGCTACACCTTC. This gives the protein CASSLVSGANGYTF.

V and J are TRBV28 and TRBJ1-2; 8 bases are shared with TRBD1. The CDR3 spans 12 residues. The germline gives CDR1 MDHEN, CDR2 SYDVKM. The trim removed 6 bases at V and 8 bases at J, leaving 5 bases unmatched. In DNA, the CDR3 is TGTGCCAGCAGGACAGGGGTGGGAGGCTACACCTTC. It encodes CASRTGVGGYTF.

This clone was seen once. V usage is TRBV4-1 and J usage is TRBJ2-7; D remains ambiguous. V was clipped by 1 base and J by 4 bases, with 8 bases between them. The CDR3 sequence is 13 residues long. Germline values: CDR1 MGHRA, CDR2 YSYEKL. CDR3 nucleotides: TGCGCCAGCAGCCAAGTCCAACTGTACGAGCAGTACTTC. Translation: CASSQVQLYEQYF.